This is a list of T cell receptor beta chains from one sample in a study of CD8+CD57+ T cells in acquired aplastic anemia. TCRdb reprocessed the reads with MiXCR, giving one entry per CDR3 protein. The sample lists hundreds of thousands of distinct CDR3 sequences, around 43% seen once, with 6.5% to 10% in the top ten. What was sequenced was sorted CD4+, CD8+, or CD8+CD57+ T cells (not recorded which) from PBMCs. The origin of the receptors is a human donor with aplastic anemia. Both conserved end residues are part of each CDR3. The D gene is left open where the match is weak. Some rows mark clone size as missing; the rest say once, few, many or name a class of expanded clone.

v_gene	j_gene	abundance	d_gene	CDR3aa	CDR3nt
TRBV7-2	TRBJ1-2	NA	NA	CASNGGTGGSYTF	TGTGCCAGCAACGGAGGGACGGGTGGAAGCTACACCTTC
TRBV15	TRBJ2-7	NA	NA	CATSRDSEGFDEQYF	TGTGCCACCAGCAGAGACTCCGAGGGGTTCGACGAGCAGTACTTC
TRBV20-1	TRBJ1-1	NA	NA	CSARVTGTVGTEAFF	TGCAGTGCTAGGGTAACAGGGACCGTAGGCACTGAAGCTTTCTTT
TRBV14	TRBJ1-1	NA	NA	CASSQDWWSPDTEAFF	TGTGCCAGCAGCCAAGATTGGTGGTCCCCAGACACTGAAGCTTTCTTT
TRBV24-1	TRBJ2-2	many	TRBD2	CATSDPTSGDTGELFF	TGTGCCACCAGTGATCCGACTAGCGGGGACACCGGGGAGCTGTTTTTT
TRBV4-1	TRBJ2-4	NA	TRBD1	CASSRDRGRWVLAKNIQYF	TGTGCCAGCTCCCGGGACAGGGGGCGATGGGTTCTAGCCAAAAACATTCAGTACTTC
TRBV20-1	TRBJ1-1	NA	NA	CSARGQVGTEAFF	TGCAGTGCTAGAGGGCAGGTTGGGACTGAAGCTTTCTTT
TRBV7-9	TRBJ2-2	many	TRBD1	CASSNGQAVSGGELFF	TGTGCCAGCAGTAACGGACAGGCCGTATCGGGCGGGGAGCTGTTTTTT
TRBV7-9	TRBJ2-3	NA	NA	CASSFDTDTQYF	TGTGCCAGCAGCTTTGACACAGATACGCAGTATTTT
TRBV20-1	TRBJ1-5	NA	NA	CSARSLSGGTDTQHF	TGCAGTGCTAGGTCCCTTAGCGGGGGCACAGATACGCAGCATTTT
TRBV20-1	TRBJ2-1	NA	NA	CSGRRPSEQFF	TGCAGTGGGCGGCGCCCGAGTGAGCAGTTCTTC
TRBV7-9	TRBJ2-7	NA	NA	CASSLAVGPSSYEQYF	TGTGCCAGCAGCTTAGCGGTTGGACCCAGCTCCTACGAGCAGTACTTC
TRBV6-5	TRBJ2-7	NA	NA	CASSAREGYEQYF	TGTGCCAGCAGTGCCAGGGAAGGTTACGAGCAGTACTTC
TRBV12-5	TRBJ2-1	many	TRBD1	CASGSGTGRNEQFF	TGTGCTAGTGGTTCCGGGACAGGGCGCAATGAGCAGTTCTTC
TRBV27	TRBJ2-3	few	NA	CASSLRASTDTQYF	TGTGCCAGCAGTTTAAGGGCTAGCACAGATACGCAGTATTTT
TRBV28	TRBJ1-5	many	NA	CASLTRDGDQPQHF	TGTGCCAGTCTAACTCGGGACGGGGATCAGCCCCAGCATTTT
TRBV20-1	TRBJ1-1	many	NA	CSARKRYEAFF	TGCAGTGCTAGAAAAAGATATGAAGCTTTCTTT
TRBV30	TRBJ1-6	NA	NA	CAWSAGPHF	TGTGCCTGGAGTGCAGGCCCCCACTTT
TRBV4-3	TRBJ2-3	NA	TRBD2	CASSQDPAGVFTDTQYF	TGCGCCAGCAGCCAAGATCCAGCGGGGGTTTTCACAGATACGCAGTATTTT
TRBV7-8	TRBJ2-2	NA	NA	CASSPEGDTGELFF	TGTGCCAGCAGCCCCGAGGGTGACACCGGGGAGCTGTTTTTT
TRBV5-1	TRBJ2-3	NA	TRBD2	CASSSTSGESGTQYF	TGCGCCAGCAGCTCGACTAGCGGGGAGTCTGGTACGCAGTATTTT